The clone carrying this T cell receptor (beta chain) has just a few counts. What it binds is not known. This sample stems from a study of tumor and adjacent non-tumor tissue in lung cancer. At the level of the study: Patients were aged roughly 30 to 76, about ten men and roughly five women, stage I to III. About 4.17 million productive TCRbeta reads were obtained per sample on average.

TCRbeta libraries were built with three rounds of nested PCR, modified from ARM-PCR. TCRdb called the multiplex PCR reads again in MiXCR, with one record for every CDR3 protein. The table records under 150,000 distinct CDR3 sequences, 55% to 75% of them present only once. Trimming took 5 bases from V and 2 from J; bases not matched to a gene: 6. This CDR3 is 16 amino acids long. Germline V gene data show CDR1 as SGHVS and CDR2 as FQNEAQ. This sample's RNA came from whole unsorted tissue. Study-wide results and caveats: Tumor TCR diversity, when higher, was linked to shorter survival.

Sequenced input: lung tumor tissue. V usage is TRBV7-8 and J usage is TRBJ2-3; 11 bases align to TRBD2. The TCR comes from a man aged 25-40 years with non-small cell lung cancer. CDR3 residues: CASSPRLAGITDTQYF. In nucleotides, the CDR3 is TGTGCCAGCAGCCCCAGACTAGCGGGGATCACAGATACGCAGTATTTT.